These 26 T cell receptor beta chains were sequenced from one sample in a study of blood T cell repertoires in COVID-19 (dated by TCRdb to 2018 to 2020). Libraries were prepared through the immunoSEQ multiplex PCR assay. As stored in TCRdb, this immuneACCESS dataset retains in-frame rearrangements with V and J assigned. A fraction of the clones does not appear; measured against another copy, unresolved V genes explain less than half of the discrepancy, and the remainder lacks a known reason. The table for this sample lists about 390,000 clones; 80% to 90% of them were counted only once. The top ten hold roughly 10% of the sample. Specimen: PBMCs or T cells enriched from blood (not recorded which). These TCRs come from a woman between 50 and 59 years old who had recovered from COVID-19.

This sequence joins TRBV27 and TRBJ1-5; 7 nucleotides line up with TRBD1. This CDR3 region has 17 residues. V lost 6 bases and J lost 4; bases outside the gene matches: 15. Germline values: CDR1 MNHEY, CDR2 SMNVEV (reference sequence). This chain's CDR3 is CASSLTPGTAKNQPQHF. The CDR3 DNA follows: TGTGCCAGCAGCCTGACGCCCGGGACAGCAAAAAATCAGCCCCAGCATTTT.

This clone has just a few counts. The chain has TRBV9 and TRBJ2-1; 8 bases line up with TRBD2. The CDR3 totals 15 residues. Germline V gene lookup returns CDR1 SGDLS and CDR2 YYNGEE. Germline trimming cut 3 bases from V and 5 bases from J; bases unmatched to any gene: 7. CDR3 bases: TGTGCCAGCAGCGAAAGACTAGCGTCTAACAATGAGCAGTTCTTC. Residues: CASSERLASNNEQFF. Drawing the rest from reference TRBV9 and TRBJ2-1, the complete variable domain is DSGVTQTPKHLITATGQRVTLRCSPRSGDLSVYWYQQSLDQGLQFLIQYYNGEERAKGNILERFSAQQFPDLHSELNLSSLELGDSALYFCASSERLASNNEQFFGPGTRLTVL.

V usage is TRBV7-3 and J usage is TRBJ2-3, with D tentatively TRBD1 (6 bases). Germline loops: CDR1 SGHTA, CDR2 FQGTGA. The germline V and J ends were trimmed by 0 bases and 2 bases, with 9 bases remaining between them. The CDR3 totals 15 residues. CDR3 nucleotides: TGTGCCAGCAGCTTAACGCCAGGGGACACAGATACGCAGTATTTT. It codes for CASSLTPGDTDTQYF.

The chain joins TRBV4-1 to TRBJ1-2; the D gene is possibly TRBD1 (5 bases). The germline CDR1 and CDR2 sequences are MGHRA and YSYEKL. The CDR3 spans 14 residues. V was cut by 0 bases and J by 7 bases, with 12 bases left in between. For the CDR3, the DNA is TGCGCCAGCAGCCAAGAAGGGGTAGCAGCTGGCTACACCTTC. This sequence encodes CASSQEGVAAGYTF.

The rearrangement links TRBV5-4 to TRBJ2-4; TRBD1 matches at 8 bases. Germline assignment: CDR1 SGHNT and CDR2 YYREEE (reference sequence). CDR3 size: 16 residues. V trimming: 4 bases; J trimming: 0 bases; junction bases outside the gene matches: 6. CDR3 sequence: CASSPDRVLAKNIQYF. The DNA for the CDR3 is TGTGCCAGCAGCCCGGACAGGGTTCTAGCCAAAAACATTCAGTACTTC.

This chain uses TRBV12-5 with TRBJ1-5; possible D gene TRBD1, 6 bases. Germline values: CDR1 LGHNT, CDR2 FRNRAP. The V gene lost 6 bases and the J gene lost 5 bases, with 8 bases spanning the gap. The CDR3 totals 12 residues. CDR3 protein: CASGPGDQPQHF. CDR3 nucleotide sequence: TGTGCTAGTGGACCAGGGGATCAGCCCCAGCATTTT.

This chain connects TRBV30 to TRBJ1-1; TRBD1 agrees at 8 bases. This CDR3 has 16 amino acids. V lost 4 bases and J lost 0; bases outside the gene matches: 10. The germline V gene encodes CDR1 GTSNPN and CDR2 SVGIG (reference sequence). The CDR3: CAWNLDRDYMNTEAFF. The DNA for the CDR3 is TGTGCCTGGAACTTGGACAGGGACTACATGAACACTGAAGCTTTCTTT.

The chain recombines TRBV15 with TRBJ2-5; D call uncertain. This CDR3 spans 14 amino acids. The V end was cut by 0 bases, the J end by 4 bases, with 9 bases between. Per the germline V gene, CDR1 is LNHNV and CDR2 is YYDKDF (reference sequence). CDR3 residues: CATSRDVLVETQYF. The CDR3 DNA reads as TGTGCCACCAGCAGAGACGTTTTAGTAGAGACCCAGTACTTC. Together with reference TRBV15 and TRBJ2-5, the CDR3 gives the full variable domain: DAMVIQNPRYQVTQFGKPVTLSCSQTLNHNVMYWYQQKSSQAPKLLFHYYDKDFNNEADTPDNFQSRRPNTSFCFLDIRSPGLGDTAMYLCATSRDVLVETQYFGPGTRLLVL.

V gene TRBV6-5 combines with J gene TRBJ2-1; 7 nucleotides match TRBD1. Per germline, CDR1 MNHEY and CDR2 SVGAGI. The trim removed 6 bases at V and 10 bases at J, leaving 6 bases unmatched. The CDR3 length is 12 residues. CDR3 sequence reads: CASRPTGAEQFF. CDR3 bases: TGTGCCAGCAGACCCACAGGGGCCGAGCAGTTCTTC.

The genes are TRBV6-1 and TRBJ1-2, with 8 bases fitting TRBD1. V shed 3 bases and J 7 bases; nucleotides not matched to a gene: 4. Germline CDR1 reads MNHNS; CDR2 reads SASEGT. CDR3 length: 13 residues. The DNA for the CDR3 is TGTGCCAGCAGTGAGGACAGGGCCGGTGGCTACACCTTC. Translated, it gives CASSEDRAGGYTF.

The J gene is TRBJ1-1, the V gene TRBV7-2; TRBD1 matches 9 bases. With V trimmed by 5 bases and J by 4 bases, 11 bases remained unmatched. The CDR3 is 16 amino acids. Looked up from germline, CDR1 is SGHTA and CDR2 is FQGNSA. The CDR3 DNA sequence: TGTGCCAGCAGCATCCCGGGACAGGGACCGAGCACTGAAGCTTTCTTT. It encodes CASSIPGQGPSTEAFF.

The V and J genes are TRBV3-1 (or the pseudogene TRBV3-2) and TRBJ1-5; D uncertain. Germline V gene sequence: CDR1 LGHDT, CDR2 YNNKEL (reference sequence). The CDR3 extends over 14 amino acids. V shed 4 bases and J shed 3 bases, with 10 bases lying between them. This chain's CDR3 is CASSLRYNNQPQHF. The CDR3, as DNA: TGTGCCAGCAGCCTCCGCTATAACAATCAGCCCCAGCATTTT.

The chain employs TRBV18 and TRBJ1-3, with D unclear. CDR1 is KGHSH and CDR2 is LQKENI in the germline V gene. V was trimmed by 5 bases and J by 0 bases, leaving 14 bases between them. The length of the CDR3 is 16 residues. The CDR3 region has the DNA TGTGCCAGCTCATCGGGAGTAACCTACTCTGGAAACACCATATATTTT. Protein: CASSSGVTYSGNTIYF.

This clone was recorded only once. The chain is built from TRBV27 and TRBJ1-2; 7 bases match TRBD1. CDR1 and CDR2 from the germline V gene are MNHEY and SMNVEV (reference sequence). CDR3 length equals 15 residues. V lost 6 bases to trimming and J lost 2 bases; unmatched junction nucleotides: 9. In nucleotides, the CDR3 is TGTGCCAGCAGCCGATTGACAGGGACCAACTATGGCTACACCTTC. The encoded protein is CASSRLTGTNYGYTF.

CDR3 DNA sequence: TGTGCCAGCAGTTTGGACAGGCCTCTCGGGGGAAACACCATATATTTT. Translating gives CASSLDRPLGGNTIYF. The chain links TRBV28 to TRBJ1-3; 7 bases fit TRBD1. V shed 3 bases and J 4 bases; nucleotides not matched to a gene: 9. Germline CDR1 MDHEN, CDR2 SYDVKM. The CDR3 consists of 16 residues.

The J gene is TRBJ2-1, the V gene TRBV5-6; D not certain. V gave up 0 bases and J gave up 9 bases, with 10 bases separating them. CDR1 is SGHDT and CDR2 is YYEEEE in the germline V gene. The CDR3 has 13 residues. CDR3 coding DNA: TGTGCCAGCAGCTTGGTTGAATTCGGTGAGCAGTTCTTC. It encodes CASSLVEFGEQFF. Complete variable domain (other parts from reference TRBV5-6 and TRBJ2-1): DAGVTQSPTHLIKTRGQQVTLRCSPKSGHDTVSWYQQALGQGPQFIFQYYEEEERQRGNFPDRFSGHQFPNYSSELNVNALLLGDSALYLCASSLVEFGEQFFGPGTRLTVL.

DNA for the CDR3: TGCGCCAGCAGCCCCAGGCCAGCTTCAGATACGCAGTATTTT. Amino acids: CASSPRPASDTQYF. This chain uses TRBV4-3 with TRBJ2-3; D is uncertain. Germline CDR1 reads LGHNA; CDR2 reads YSLEER. The CDR3 consists of 14 residues. V lost 4 bases and J lost 4, with 12 bases in between.

The chain is built from TRBV18 and TRBJ2-3; no reliable D call. V lost 5 bases and J 2 bases, leaving 8 bases between the germline ends. CDR3 length equals 13 residues. CDR1 and CDR2 from the germline V gene are KGHSH and LQKENI. This CDR3 is CASSELITDTQYF. The CDR3 coding sequence is TGTGCCAGCTCAGAGCTAATCACAGATACGCAGTATTTT.

J is TRBJ1-2 and V is TRBV6-5; TRBD1 matches at 8 bases. The CDR3 spans 15 residues. Germline V lookup: CDR1 MNHEY, CDR2 SVGAGI. The trim removed 2 bases at V and 1 base at J, leaving 3 bases unmatched. The CDR3 DNA is TGTGCCAGCAGTTACGAGACAGGGGATAACTATGGCTACACCTTC. Translated, it gives CASSYETGDNYGYTF.

This clone has only one observation. This rearrangement joins TRBV6-5 to TRBJ2-5; possibly TRBD2 for D (6 bases). This CDR3 region has 15 residues. The germline V gene encodes CDR1 MNHEY and CDR2 SVGAGI. Trimming took off 0 bases at V and 1 base at J, with 9 bases between the two ends. DNA for the CDR3: TGTGCCAGCAGTTACTCAGAAGCGGGCCAAGAGACCCAGTACTTC. As protein: CASSYSEAGQETQYF.

In nucleotides, the CDR3 is TGTGCCAGTGGAACAGGGGTATCCTACGAGCAGTACTTC. Its translation: CASGTGVSYEQYF. This rearrangement joins TRBV19 to TRBJ2-7; TRBD1 aligns across 7 bases. After removal of 8 bases from V and 1 base from J, the junction contained 5 bases not matched to a gene. Germline V gene data show CDR1 as LNHDA and CDR2 as SQIVND (reference sequence). CDR3 length equals 13 residues. The full variable domain, its missing parts supplied by reference TRBV19 and TRBJ2-7, is DGGITQSPKYLFRKEGQNVTLSCEQNLNHDAMYWYRQDPGQGLRLIYYSQIVNDFQKGDIAEGYSVSREKKESFPLTVTSAQKNPTAFYLCASGTGVSYEQYFGPGTRLTVT.

The CDR3 DNA follows: TGTGCCTGGAGTGTAGGGACTAATGACAATGAGCAGTTCTTC. This sequence encodes CAWSVGTNDNEQFF. The chain couples TRBV30 to TRBJ2-1, with 7 nucleotides matching TRBD2. This CDR3 has 14 amino acids. V was pared by 0 bases and J by 5 bases, with 4 bases of the junction left unmatched. CDR1 and CDR2 (germline): GTSNPN, SVGIG (reference sequence).

This sequence joins TRBV2 and TRBJ1-5; possibly TRBD1 for D (5 bases). The CDR3 sequence is 14 residues long. Per the germline V gene, CDR1 is SNHLY and CDR2 is FYNNEI. V was shortened by 0 bases and J by 6 bases, with 9 bases between the two germline ends. The CDR3 reads CASSEARGGQPQHF. The CDR3, as DNA: TGTGCCAGCAGTGAAGCGCGGGGCGGTCAGCCCCAGCATTTT.

J is TRBJ1-1 and V is TRBV28; D may be TRBD1 (6 bases). Trimming cost V 3 bases and J 5 bases, with 13 bases left between them. The CDR3 consists of 14 residues. From germline, CDR1 is MDHEN and CDR2 SYDVKM. The CDR3 sequence is CASSFVGGDTEAFF. DNA of the CDR3: TGTGCCAGCAGTTTTGTTGGGGGCGATACTGAAGCTTTCTTT.

This chain uses TRBV19 with TRBJ1-2; D possibly corresponds to TRBD1 (6 bases). The CDR3 contains 16 residues. V was clipped by 0 bases and J by 6 bases, with 17 bases between them. Germline V CDR1 and CDR2: LNHDA, SQIVND (reference sequence). CDR3 protein: CASSIDLSGERHGYTF. In DNA form, the CDR3 reads TGTGCCAGTAGTATAGATCTTTCAGGGGAAAGGCATGGCTACACCTTC. The full variable domain, in which reference TRBV19 and TRBJ1-2 provide the parts outside the CDR3, is DGGITQSPKYLFRKEGQNVTLSCEQNLNHDAMYWYRQDPGQGLRLIYYSQIVNDFQKGDIAEGYSVSREKKESFPLTVTSAQKNPTAFYLCASSIDLSGERHGYTFGSGTRLTVV.

The chain uses TRBV7-3 and TRBJ1-2; 7 bases line up with TRBD1. Germline CDR1 SGHTA, CDR2 FQGTGA. The CDR3 totals 15 residues. The V segment lost 5 bases and the J segment 7 bases; nucleotides outside the gene matches: 13. DNA of the CDR3: TGTGCCAGCAGCCCGGCTGGACAGGCTTCGGGTGGCTACACCTTC. As protein: CASSPAGQASGGYTF.